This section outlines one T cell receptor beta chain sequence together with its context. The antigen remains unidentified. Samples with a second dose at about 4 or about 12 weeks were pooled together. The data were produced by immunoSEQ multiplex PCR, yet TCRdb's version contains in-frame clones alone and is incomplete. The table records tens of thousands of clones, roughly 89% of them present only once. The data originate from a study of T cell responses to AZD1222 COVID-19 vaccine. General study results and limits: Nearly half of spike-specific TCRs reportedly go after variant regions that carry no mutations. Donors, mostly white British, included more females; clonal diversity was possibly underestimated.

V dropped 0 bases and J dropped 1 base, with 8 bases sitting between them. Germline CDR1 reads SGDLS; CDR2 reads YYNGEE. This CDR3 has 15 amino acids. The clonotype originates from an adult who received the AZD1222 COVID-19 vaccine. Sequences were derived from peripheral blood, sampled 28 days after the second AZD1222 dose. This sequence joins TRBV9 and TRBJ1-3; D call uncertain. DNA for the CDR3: TGTGCCAGCAGCGTAGGAGGGAAGTCTGGAAACACCATATATTTT. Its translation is CASSVGGKSGNTIYF.